Listed below are T cell receptor beta chains from one sample, sequenced in a study of shared clonotypes between healthy human individuals. Some clones are missing from TCRdb's copy, which holds only in-frame ones; the method was immunoSEQ multiplex PCR. The sample includes 1,500,000 or so clones, roughly 96% seen only once; the top ten take roughly 1.2%. The source material was naive CD4+ T cells sorted from blood. These TCRs come from a man younger than 45 in good health. The CDR3 runs from the conserved cysteine through the conserved F or W. The D gene is left open where the match is weak. Expanded clones are given a class, and other clones once, few, many or no size at all.

>.|TRBV28|TRBJ1-1|.
TGTGCCAGCAGTCTCCCCACCGTAGCTTTCTTT
CASSLPTVAFF
>.|TRBV7-2|TRBJ1-4|.
TGTGCCAGCAGCTTAGCGGGTACAGAGCTGGAAAAACTGTTTTTT
CASSLAGTELEKLFF
>.|TRBV6-1|TRBJ1-5|once
TGTGCCAGCAGCGAGTTTTATAGCAATCAGCCCCAGCATTTT
CASSEFYSNQPQHF
>.|TRBV5-8|TRBJ2-7|.
TGTGCCACCGCATACAGGGCACCATACGAGCAGTACTTC
CATAYRAPYEQYF
>.|TRBV28|TRBJ1-5|.
TGTTTTTCCGGGTCCGGAAATCAGCCCCAGCATTTT
CFSGSGNQPQHF
>.|TRBV27|TRBJ1-4|.
TGTGCCAGCGCAAGGGTCAGGGCGGAAAAACTGTTTTTT
CASARVRAEKLFF
>.|TRBV28|TRBJ2-1|.
TGTGCCAGCAGTCTTATAAGCCCGCATGAGCAGTTCTTC
CASSLISPHEQFF
>TRBD2|TRBV6-1|TRBJ2-1|.
TGTGCCAGCAGGGGACTAGACCCGCGATGGGAGCAGTTCTTC
CASRGLDPRWEQFF
>.|TRBV21-1|TRBJ2-7|.
TGTGCCATAACCGGGACAGGAGTATACGAGCAGTACTTC
CAITGTGVYEQYF
>TRBD2|TRBV5-1|TRBJ2-5|.
TGCGCCAGCAGCTATAGCGGGATGGTAGAGACCCAGTACTTC
CASSYSGMVETQYF
>TRBD2|TRBV5-4|TRBJ2-7|once
TGTGCCAGCAGCCTGGGACTAGCGGGAGGGTTCTACGAGCAGTACTTC
CASSLGLAGGFYEQYF
>.|TRBV2|TRBJ1-5|.
TGTGCCAGCAGTCCCCCAGGGACCTATAGCAATCAGCCCCAGCATTTT
CASSPPGTYSNQPQHF
>TRBD2|TRBV7-2|TRBJ2-7|.
TGTGCCAGCAGCTCTCGACTAGCGGGAAACTACGAGCAGTACTTC
CASSSRLAGNYEQYF
>.|TRBV18|TRBJ2-1|.
TGTGCCAGCTCACCAGAAGGGAGCTACAATGAGCAGTTCTTC
CASSPEGSYNEQFF
>.|TRBV2|TRBJ1-1|.
TGTGCCAGCAGTGCTTCAGTTGGGGAAACTGAAGCTTTCTTT
CASSASVGETEAFF
>.|TRBV12-2|TRBJ2-7|.
TGTGCAAGTCGAGGAAGCCGGCCTGCCTACGAGCAGTACTTC
CASRGSRPAYEQYF
>TRBD2|TRBV29-1|TRBJ2-7|.
TGCAGCGTTGCCCCGGGACTAGCGGAGTACGAGCAGTACTTC
CSVAPGLAEYEQYF
>TRBD1|TRBV7-9|TRBJ1-1|.
TGTGCCAGCAGCTCAGGGGGGAGGAACACTGAAGCTTTCTTT
CASSSGGRNTEAFF
>.|TRBV7-2|TRBJ2-7|once
TGTGCCAGCAGCTTATCTCCAGGACCGTCCTACGAGCAGTACTTC
CASSLSPGPSYEQYF
>.|TRBV18|TRBJ2-1|.
TGTGCCAGCTCACACGGGAGTGAGCAGTTCTTC
CASSHGSEQFF
>.|TRBV6-6|TRBJ1-1|.
TGTGCCAGCATCCAGGGGCCTGAAGCTTTCTTT
CASIQGPEAFF
>.|TRBV25-1|TRBJ1-5|.
TGTGCCAGCGCCTTAGGGTCCTATAGCAATCAGCCCCAGCATTTT
CASALGSYSNQPQHF
>.|TRBV25-1|TRBJ2-3|.
TGTGCCAGCAGTACAATGGATACGCAGTATTTT
CASSTMDTQYF
>TRBD1|TRBV9|TRBJ2-3|.
TGTGCCAGCAGCGAGACAGGGTTCACCGATACGCAGTATTTT
CASSETGFTDTQYF